The sequence of this T cell receptor (beta chain) was determined in a study of cytomegalovirus exposure and HLA in healthy donors. The CDR3 spans 17 residues. The germline CDR1 and CDR2 sequences are SGHNT and YYREEE (reference sequence). Losses at the gene ends were 4 bases for V and 2 bases for J; bases not matched to a gene: 10. As concerns this clone: Its antigen is unidentified.

PCR was performed using 60 Vbeta and 13 Jbeta primers. Clones were read by immunoSEQ multiplex PCR, and TCRdb kept only the in-frame ones, dropping some. The table shows some 110,000 clones, with roughly 72% occurring only once. Study results and caveats: TRBV6-2, TRBV6-3 and some other V segments were unresolvable in 87-base-pair reads.

The sequence was obtained from a woman aged 50 to 65 in good health and CMV-seropositive. Sequencing was carried out using PBMCs. The chain links TRBV5-4 to TRBJ2-7; 12 bases line up with TRBD2. The CDR3 DNA reads as TGTGCCAGCAGCCCGGACCCCCTAGCGGGGGGGCCCTACGAGCAGTACTTC. Its translation is CASSPDPLAGGPYEQYF.